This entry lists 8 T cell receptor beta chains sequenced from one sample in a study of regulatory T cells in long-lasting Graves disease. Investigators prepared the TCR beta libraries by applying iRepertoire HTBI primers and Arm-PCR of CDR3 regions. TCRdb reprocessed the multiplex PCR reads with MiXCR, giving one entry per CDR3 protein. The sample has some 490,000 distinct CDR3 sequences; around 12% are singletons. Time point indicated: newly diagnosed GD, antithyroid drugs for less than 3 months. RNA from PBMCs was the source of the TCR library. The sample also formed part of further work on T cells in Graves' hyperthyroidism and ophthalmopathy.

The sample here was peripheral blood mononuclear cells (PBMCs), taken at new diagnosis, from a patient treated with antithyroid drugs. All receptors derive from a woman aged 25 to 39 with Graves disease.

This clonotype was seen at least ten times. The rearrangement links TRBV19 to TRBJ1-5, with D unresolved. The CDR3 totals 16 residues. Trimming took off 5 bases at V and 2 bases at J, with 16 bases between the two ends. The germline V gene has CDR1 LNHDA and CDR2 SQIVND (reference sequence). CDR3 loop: CASSATPPAGNQPQHF. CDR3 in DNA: TGTGCCAGTAGTGCAACTCCTCCCGCAGGCAATCAGCCCCAGCATTTT.

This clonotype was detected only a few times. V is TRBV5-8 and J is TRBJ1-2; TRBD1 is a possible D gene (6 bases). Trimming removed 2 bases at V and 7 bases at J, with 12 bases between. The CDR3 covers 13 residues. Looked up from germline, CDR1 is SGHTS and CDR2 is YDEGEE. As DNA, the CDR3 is TGTGCCAGCAGCTTTGGGGAGGGGGTTGGCTACACCTTC. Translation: CASSFGEGVGYTF.

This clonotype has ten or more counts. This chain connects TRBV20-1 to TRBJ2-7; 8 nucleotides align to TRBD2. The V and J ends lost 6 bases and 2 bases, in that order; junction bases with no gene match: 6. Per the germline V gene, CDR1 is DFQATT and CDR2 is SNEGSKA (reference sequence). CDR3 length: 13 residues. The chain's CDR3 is CSAPKTSAYEQYF. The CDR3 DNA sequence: TGCAGTGCCCCAAAGACTAGCGCCTACGAGCAGTACTTC.

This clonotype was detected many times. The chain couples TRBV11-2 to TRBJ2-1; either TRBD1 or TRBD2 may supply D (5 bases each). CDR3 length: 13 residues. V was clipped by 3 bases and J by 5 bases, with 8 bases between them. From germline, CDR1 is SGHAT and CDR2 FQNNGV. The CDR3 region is CASSFGTNNEQFF. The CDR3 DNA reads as TGTGCCAGCAGCTTCGGGACGAACAATGAGCAGTTCTTC. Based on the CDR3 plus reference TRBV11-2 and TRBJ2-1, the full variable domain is EAGVAQSPRYKIIEKRQSVAFWCNPISGHATLYWYQQILGQGPKLLIQFQNNGVVDDSQLPKDRFSAERLKGVDSTLKIQPAKLEDSAVYLCASSFGTNNEQFFGPGTRLTVL.

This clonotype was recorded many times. The CDR3 sequence is CASSRTQYNEQFF. The CDR3 nucleotides read TGTGCCAGCAGCCGGACACAGTACAATGAGCAGTTCTTC. The chain joins TRBV3-1 to TRBJ2-1, with a weak D call TRBD1 (5 bases). Per the germline V gene, CDR1 is LGHDT and CDR2 is YNNKEL (reference sequence). The CDR3 length is 13 residues. V lost 4 bases, J lost 4 bases, and 8 bases lay in between.

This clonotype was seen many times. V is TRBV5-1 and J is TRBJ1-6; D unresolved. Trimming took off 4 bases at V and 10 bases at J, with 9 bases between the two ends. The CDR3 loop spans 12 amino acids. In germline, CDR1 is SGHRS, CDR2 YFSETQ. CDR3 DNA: TGCGCCAGCAGCCAAGACCACTCACCCCTCCACTTT. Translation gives CASSQDHSPLHF. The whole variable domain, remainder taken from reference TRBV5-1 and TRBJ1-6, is KAGVTQTPRYLIKTRGQQVTLSCSPISGHRSVSWYQQTPGQGLQFLFEYFSETQRNKGNFPGRFSGRQFSNSRSEMNVSTLELGDSALYLCASSQDHSPLHFGNGTRLTVT.

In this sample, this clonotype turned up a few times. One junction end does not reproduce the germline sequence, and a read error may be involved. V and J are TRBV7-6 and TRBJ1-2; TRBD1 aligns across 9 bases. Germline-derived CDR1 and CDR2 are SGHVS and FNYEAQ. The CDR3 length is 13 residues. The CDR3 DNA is TGTGCCAGCAGCCAACGAGGACAGGGGCACCAAGCCTTC. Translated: CASSQRGQGHQAF.

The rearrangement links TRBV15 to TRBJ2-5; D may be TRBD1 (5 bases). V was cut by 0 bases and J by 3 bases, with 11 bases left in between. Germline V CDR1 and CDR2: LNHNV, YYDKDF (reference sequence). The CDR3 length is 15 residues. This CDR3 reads CATSRDLGAKETQYF. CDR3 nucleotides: TGTGCCACCAGCAGAGATCTAGGGGCAAAAGAGACCCAGTACTTC.